Sequencing of this T cell receptor beta chain was carried out in a study of shared clonotypes between healthy human individuals. The CDR3 consists of 15 residues. J gave up 7 bases and V 3 bases, and 9 bases lay outside the gene matches. Germline V gives CDR1 LGHNA, CDR2 YSLEER. Only in-frame clones appear in the TCRdb table, and some are missing; sequencing was by immunoSEQ multiplex PCR. The table has roughly 660,000 clones, less than 95% seen once; the top ten hold around a third. This receptor was identified in a man younger than 35 in good health. Some clones in this sample may be carry-over from other donors' samples. Sample: memory CD8+ T cells from PBMCs. Noted subset: CD45RO+ cells pooled with CCR7-negative TemRA cells. The chain joins TRBV4-3 to TRBJ1-2, with 9 bases aligning to TRBD1. The CDR3 nucleotides read TGCGCCAGCAGCCAGGGGCGGGACAGGGTCAGTGGCTACACCTTC. Residues: CASSQGRDRVSGYTF.